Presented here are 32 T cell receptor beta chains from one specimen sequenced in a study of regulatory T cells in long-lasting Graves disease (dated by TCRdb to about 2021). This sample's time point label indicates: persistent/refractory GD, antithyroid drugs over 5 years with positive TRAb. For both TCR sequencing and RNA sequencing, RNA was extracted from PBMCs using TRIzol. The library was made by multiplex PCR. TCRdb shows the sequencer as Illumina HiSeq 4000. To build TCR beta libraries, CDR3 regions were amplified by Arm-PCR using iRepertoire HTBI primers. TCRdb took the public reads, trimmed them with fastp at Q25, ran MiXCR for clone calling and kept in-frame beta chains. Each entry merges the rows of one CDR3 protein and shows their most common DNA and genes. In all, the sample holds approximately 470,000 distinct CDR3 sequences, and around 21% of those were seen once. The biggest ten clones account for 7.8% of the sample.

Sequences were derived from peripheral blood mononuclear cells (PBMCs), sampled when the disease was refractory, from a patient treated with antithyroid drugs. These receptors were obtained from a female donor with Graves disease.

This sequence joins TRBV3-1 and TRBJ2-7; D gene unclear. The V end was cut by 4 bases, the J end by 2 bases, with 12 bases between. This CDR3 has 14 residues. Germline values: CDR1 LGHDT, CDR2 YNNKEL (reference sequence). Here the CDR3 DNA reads TGTGCCAGCAGCCTCGGATCCTATACCTACGAGCAGTACTTC. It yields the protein CASSLGSYTYEQYF.

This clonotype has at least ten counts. The CDR3 DNA is TGTGCCAGCAGCCCTACAGGCGCGGGAGATGGCTACACCTTC. It translates to CASSPTGAGDGYTF. The chain links TRBV3-1 to TRBJ1-2; D possibly corresponds to TRBD1 (5 bases). The V end lost 4 bases, the J end lost 6 bases, and 15 bases lay between the germline ends. This CDR3 has 14 residues. Per germline, CDR1 LGHDT and CDR2 YNNKEL (reference sequence).

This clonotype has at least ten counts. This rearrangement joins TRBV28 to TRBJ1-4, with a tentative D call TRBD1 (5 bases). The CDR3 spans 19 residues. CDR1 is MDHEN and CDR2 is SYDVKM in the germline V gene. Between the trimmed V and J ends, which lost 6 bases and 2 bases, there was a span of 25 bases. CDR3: CASRTPLIRGGVTNEKLFF. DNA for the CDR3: TGTGCCAGCAGGACACCTCTCATTCGGGGGGGGGTGACTAATGAAAAACTGTTTTTT. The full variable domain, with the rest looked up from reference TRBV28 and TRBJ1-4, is DVKVTQSSRYLVKRTGEKVFLECVQDMDHENMFWYRQDPGLGLRLIYFSYDVKMKEKGDIPEGYSVSREKKERFSLILESASTNQTSMYLCASRTPLIRGGVTNEKLFFGSGTQLSVL.

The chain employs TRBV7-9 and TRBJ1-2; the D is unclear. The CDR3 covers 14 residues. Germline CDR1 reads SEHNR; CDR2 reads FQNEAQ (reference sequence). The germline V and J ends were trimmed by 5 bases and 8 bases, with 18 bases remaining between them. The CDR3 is CASSPRTYREGYTF. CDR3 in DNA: TGTGCCAGCAGCCCTCGGACCTATAGAGAGGGCTACACCTTC.

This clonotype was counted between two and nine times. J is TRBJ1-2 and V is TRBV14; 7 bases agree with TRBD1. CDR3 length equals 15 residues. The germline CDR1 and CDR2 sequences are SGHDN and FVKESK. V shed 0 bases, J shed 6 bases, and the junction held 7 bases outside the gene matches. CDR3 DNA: TGTGCCAGCAGCCAAGACGCACAGGGGAAGCATGGCTACACCTTC. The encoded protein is CASSQDAQGKHGYTF.

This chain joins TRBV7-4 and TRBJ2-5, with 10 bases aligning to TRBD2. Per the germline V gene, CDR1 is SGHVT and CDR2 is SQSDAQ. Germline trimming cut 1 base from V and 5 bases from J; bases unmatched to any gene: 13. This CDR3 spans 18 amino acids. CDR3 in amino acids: CASSLGFGLAGGSETQYF. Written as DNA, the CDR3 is TGTGCCAGCAGCTTAGGGTTCGGGTTAGCGGGAGGTTCGGAGACCCAGTACTTC.

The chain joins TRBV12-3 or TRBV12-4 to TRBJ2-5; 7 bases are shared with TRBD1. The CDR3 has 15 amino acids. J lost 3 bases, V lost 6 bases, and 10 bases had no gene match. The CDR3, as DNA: TGTGCCAGCAGCACCTCCCGGACAGGAGAAGAGACCCAGTACTTC. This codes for CASSTSRTGEETQYF.

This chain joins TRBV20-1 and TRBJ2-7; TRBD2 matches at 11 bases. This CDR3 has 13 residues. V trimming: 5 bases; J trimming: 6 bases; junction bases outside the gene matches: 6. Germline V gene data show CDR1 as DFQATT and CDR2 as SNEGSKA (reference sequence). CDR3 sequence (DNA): TGCAGTGCTCCCCGGACTAGCGGGTCCGAGCAGTACTTC. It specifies CSAPRTSGSEQYF.

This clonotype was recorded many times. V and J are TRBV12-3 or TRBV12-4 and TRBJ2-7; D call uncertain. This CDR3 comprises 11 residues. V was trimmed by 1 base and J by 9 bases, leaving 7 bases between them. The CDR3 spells CASSLGPWQYF. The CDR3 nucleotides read TGTGCCAGCAGTTTAGGTCCTTGGCAGTACTTC.

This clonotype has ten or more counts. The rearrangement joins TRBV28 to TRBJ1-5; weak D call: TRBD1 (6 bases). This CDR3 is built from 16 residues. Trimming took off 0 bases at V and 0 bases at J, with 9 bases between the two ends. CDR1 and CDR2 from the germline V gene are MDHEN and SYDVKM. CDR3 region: CASSLWTGDSNQPQHF. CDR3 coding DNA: TGTGCCAGCAGTTTATGGACAGGTGATAGCAATCAGCCCCAGCATTTT.

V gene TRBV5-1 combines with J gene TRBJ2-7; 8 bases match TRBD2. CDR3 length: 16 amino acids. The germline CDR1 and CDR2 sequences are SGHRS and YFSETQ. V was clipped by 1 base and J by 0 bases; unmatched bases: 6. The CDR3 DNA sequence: TGCGCCAGCAGCTTGATGGGCGGGGGGAGCTCCTACGAGCAGTACTTC. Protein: CASSLMGGGSSYEQYF.

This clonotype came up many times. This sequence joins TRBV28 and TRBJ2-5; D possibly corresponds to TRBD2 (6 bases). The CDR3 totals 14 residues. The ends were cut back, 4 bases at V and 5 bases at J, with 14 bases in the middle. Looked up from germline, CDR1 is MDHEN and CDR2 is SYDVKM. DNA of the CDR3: TGTGCCAGCAGTTGGACGGCGGAGGGCGAGACCCAGTACTTC. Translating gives CASSWTAEGETQYF.

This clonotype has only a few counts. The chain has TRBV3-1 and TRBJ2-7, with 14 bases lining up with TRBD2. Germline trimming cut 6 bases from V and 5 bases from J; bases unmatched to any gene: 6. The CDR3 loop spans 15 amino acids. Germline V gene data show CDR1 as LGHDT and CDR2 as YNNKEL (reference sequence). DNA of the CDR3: TGTGCCAGCAGAGGACTAGCGGGAGGTTCGAACGAGCAGTACTTC. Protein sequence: CASRGLAGGSNEQYF.

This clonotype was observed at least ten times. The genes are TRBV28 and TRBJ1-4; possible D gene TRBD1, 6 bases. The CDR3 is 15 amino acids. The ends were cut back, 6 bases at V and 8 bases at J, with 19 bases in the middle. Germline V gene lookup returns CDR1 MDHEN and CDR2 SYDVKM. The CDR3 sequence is CASSAGQPGGEKLFF. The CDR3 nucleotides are TGTGCCAGCAGCGCGGGACAACCTGGAGGGGAAAAACTGTTTTTT.

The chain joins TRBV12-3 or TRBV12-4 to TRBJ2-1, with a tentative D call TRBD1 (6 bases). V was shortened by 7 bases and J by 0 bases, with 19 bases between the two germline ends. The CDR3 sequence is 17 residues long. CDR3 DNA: TGTGCCAGCACTCATCCAAGCGACAGGAGCTCCTACAATGAGCAGTTCTTC. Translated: CASTHPSDRSSYNEQFF.

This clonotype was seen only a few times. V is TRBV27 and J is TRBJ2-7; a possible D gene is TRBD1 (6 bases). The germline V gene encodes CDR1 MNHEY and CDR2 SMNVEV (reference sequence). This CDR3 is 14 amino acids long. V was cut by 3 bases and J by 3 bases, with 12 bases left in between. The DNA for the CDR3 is TGTGCCAGCAGTTTTTTCAGGGGAGACTACGAGCAGTACTTC. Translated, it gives CASSFFRGDYEQYF.

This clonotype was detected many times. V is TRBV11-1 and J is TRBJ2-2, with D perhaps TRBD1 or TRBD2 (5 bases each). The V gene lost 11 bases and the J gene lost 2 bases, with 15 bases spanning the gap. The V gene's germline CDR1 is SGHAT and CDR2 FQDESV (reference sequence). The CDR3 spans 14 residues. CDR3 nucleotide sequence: TGTGCCGTACGAGACTGGGACAACACCGGGGAGCTGTTTTTT. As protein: CAVRDWDNTGELFF. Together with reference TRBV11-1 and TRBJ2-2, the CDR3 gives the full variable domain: EAEVAQSPRYKITEKSQAVAFWCDPISGHATLYWYRQILGQGPELLVQFQDESVVDDSQLPKDRFSAERLKGVDSTLKIQPAELGDSAMYLCAVRDWDNTGELFFGEGSRLTVL.

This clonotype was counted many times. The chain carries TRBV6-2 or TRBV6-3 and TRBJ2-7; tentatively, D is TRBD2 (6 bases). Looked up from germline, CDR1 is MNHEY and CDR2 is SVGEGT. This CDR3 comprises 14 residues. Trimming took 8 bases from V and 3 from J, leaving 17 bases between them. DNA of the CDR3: TGTGCCAGCGGTTTGCCCGGGAGAAGCTACGAGCAGTACTTC. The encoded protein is CASGLPGRSYEQYF.

CDR3 amino acids: CASSYSGAGGPGTYEQYF. DNA of the CDR3: TGTGCCAGCAGTTACTCTGGGGCGGGAGGGCCGGGGACCTACGAGCAGTACTTC. J is TRBJ2-7 and V is TRBV6-2 or TRBV6-3; 9 bases line up with TRBD2. This CDR3 spans 18 amino acids. V shed 0 bases and J 2 bases; nucleotides not matched to a gene: 11. CDR1 MNHEY and CDR2 SVGEGT come from the germline V gene.

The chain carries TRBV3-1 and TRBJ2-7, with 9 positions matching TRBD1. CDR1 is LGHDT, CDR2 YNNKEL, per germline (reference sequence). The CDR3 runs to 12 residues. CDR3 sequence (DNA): TGTAGGGGACAGGGAAGGTCCTACGAGCAGTACTTC. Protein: CRGQGRSYEQYF.

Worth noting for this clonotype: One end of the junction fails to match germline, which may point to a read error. CDR3 region: CASREESGLRGKPQHF. Here the CDR3 DNA reads TGTGCCAGCAGAGAAGAATCGGGACTCCGGGGGAAGCCCCAGCATTTT. This rearrangement joins TRBV2 to TRBJ1-5, with D perhaps TRBD1 (5 bases). This CDR3 has 16 amino acids. CDR1 and CDR2 (germline): SNHLY, FYNNEI. Filled out from reference TRBV2 and TRBJ1-5, the complete variable domain reads EPEVTQTPSHQVTQMGQEVILRCVPISNHLYFYWYRQILGQKVEFLVSFYNNEISEKSEIFDDQFSVERPDGSNFTLKIRSTKLEDSAMYFCASREESGLRGKPQHFGDGTRLSIL.

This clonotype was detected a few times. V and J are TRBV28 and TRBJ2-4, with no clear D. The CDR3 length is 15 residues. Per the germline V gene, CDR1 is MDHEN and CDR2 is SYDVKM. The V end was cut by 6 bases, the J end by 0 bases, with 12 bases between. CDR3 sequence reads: CASSPLILAKNIQYF. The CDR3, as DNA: TGTGCCAGCAGCCCTTTAATCCTAGCCAAAAACATTCAGTACTTC.

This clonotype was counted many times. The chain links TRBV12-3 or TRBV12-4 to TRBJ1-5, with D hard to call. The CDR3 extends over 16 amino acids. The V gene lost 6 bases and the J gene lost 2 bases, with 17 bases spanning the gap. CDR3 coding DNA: TGTGCCAGCAGCCCAGTCCGGCTGTCGGGCAATCAGCCCCAGCATTTT. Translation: CASSPVRLSGNQPQHF.

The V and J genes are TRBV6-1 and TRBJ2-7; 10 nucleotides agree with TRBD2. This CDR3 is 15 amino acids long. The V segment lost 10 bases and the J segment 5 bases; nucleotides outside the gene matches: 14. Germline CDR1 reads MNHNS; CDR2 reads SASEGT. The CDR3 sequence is CATTSGRLIGNEQYF. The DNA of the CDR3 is TGTGCCACGACTAGCGGGCGCCTTATTGGCAACGAGCAGTACTTC.

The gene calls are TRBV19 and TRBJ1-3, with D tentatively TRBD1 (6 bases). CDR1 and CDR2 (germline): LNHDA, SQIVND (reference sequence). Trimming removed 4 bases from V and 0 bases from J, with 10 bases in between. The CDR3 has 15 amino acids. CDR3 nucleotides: TGTGCCAGTAGTACGGGACACCGCTCTGGAAACACCATATATTTT. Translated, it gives CASSTGHRSGNTIYF.

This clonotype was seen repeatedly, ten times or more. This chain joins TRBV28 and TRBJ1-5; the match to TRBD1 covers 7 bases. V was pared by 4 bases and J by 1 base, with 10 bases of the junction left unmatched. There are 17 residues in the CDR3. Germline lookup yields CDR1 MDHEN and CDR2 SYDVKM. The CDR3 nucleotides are TGTGCCAGCAGTTCGGGGGACAGACTTTTAAGCAATCAGCCCCAGCATTTT. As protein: CASSSGDRLLSNQPQHF.

As DNA, the CDR3 is TGTGCCAGCAGTTTCTCAGGCTCGCCCTTTGGCGGGGAGCTGTTTTTT. This encodes CASSFSGSPFGGELFF. V and J are TRBV12-3 or TRBV12-4 and TRBJ2-2, with D unresolved. The CDR3 is 16 residues long. The V end was cut by 3 bases, the J end by 7 bases, with 18 bases between.

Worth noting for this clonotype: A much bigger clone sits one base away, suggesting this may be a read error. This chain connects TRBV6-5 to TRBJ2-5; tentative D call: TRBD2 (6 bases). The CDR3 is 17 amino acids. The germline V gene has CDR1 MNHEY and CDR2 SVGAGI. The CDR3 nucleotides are TGTGCCAGCAGTTACGGGGAGGAACTAGCAGATCAAGAGACCCGGTACTTC. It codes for CASSYGEELADQETRYF.

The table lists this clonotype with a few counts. DNA of the CDR3: TGTGCCAGTAGTATGGGGGGGATTGGAGCCAAAAACATTCAGTACTTC. Translation gives CASSMGGIGAKNIQYF. This chain joins TRBV19 and TRBJ2-4; 7 bases map to TRBD2. V dropped 3 bases and J dropped 0; count of bases not matched to a gene: 5. In germline, CDR1 is LNHDA, CDR2 SQIVND (reference sequence). This CDR3 contains 16 residues.

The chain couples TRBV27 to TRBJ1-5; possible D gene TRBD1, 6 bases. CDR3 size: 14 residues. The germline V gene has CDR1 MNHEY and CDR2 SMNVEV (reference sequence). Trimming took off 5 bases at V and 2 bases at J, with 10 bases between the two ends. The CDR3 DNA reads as TGTGCCAGCAGTCGGCGACAGGGCAATCAGCCCCAGCATTTT. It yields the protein CASSRRQGNQPQHF.

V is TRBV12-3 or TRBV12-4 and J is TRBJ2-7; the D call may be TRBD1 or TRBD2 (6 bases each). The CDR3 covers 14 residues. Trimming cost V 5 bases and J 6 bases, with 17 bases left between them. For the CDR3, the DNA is TGTGCCAGCAGTCCGGTGGGGGGCCCCCTCGAGCAGTACTTC. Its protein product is CASSPVGGPLEQYF.

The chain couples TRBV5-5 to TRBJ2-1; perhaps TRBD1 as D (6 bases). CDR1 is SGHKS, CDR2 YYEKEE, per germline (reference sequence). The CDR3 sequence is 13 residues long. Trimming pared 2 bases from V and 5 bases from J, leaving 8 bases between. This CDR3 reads CASSFQGNNEQFF. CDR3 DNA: TGTGCCAGCAGCTTTCAGGGGAACAATGAGCAGTTCTTC.